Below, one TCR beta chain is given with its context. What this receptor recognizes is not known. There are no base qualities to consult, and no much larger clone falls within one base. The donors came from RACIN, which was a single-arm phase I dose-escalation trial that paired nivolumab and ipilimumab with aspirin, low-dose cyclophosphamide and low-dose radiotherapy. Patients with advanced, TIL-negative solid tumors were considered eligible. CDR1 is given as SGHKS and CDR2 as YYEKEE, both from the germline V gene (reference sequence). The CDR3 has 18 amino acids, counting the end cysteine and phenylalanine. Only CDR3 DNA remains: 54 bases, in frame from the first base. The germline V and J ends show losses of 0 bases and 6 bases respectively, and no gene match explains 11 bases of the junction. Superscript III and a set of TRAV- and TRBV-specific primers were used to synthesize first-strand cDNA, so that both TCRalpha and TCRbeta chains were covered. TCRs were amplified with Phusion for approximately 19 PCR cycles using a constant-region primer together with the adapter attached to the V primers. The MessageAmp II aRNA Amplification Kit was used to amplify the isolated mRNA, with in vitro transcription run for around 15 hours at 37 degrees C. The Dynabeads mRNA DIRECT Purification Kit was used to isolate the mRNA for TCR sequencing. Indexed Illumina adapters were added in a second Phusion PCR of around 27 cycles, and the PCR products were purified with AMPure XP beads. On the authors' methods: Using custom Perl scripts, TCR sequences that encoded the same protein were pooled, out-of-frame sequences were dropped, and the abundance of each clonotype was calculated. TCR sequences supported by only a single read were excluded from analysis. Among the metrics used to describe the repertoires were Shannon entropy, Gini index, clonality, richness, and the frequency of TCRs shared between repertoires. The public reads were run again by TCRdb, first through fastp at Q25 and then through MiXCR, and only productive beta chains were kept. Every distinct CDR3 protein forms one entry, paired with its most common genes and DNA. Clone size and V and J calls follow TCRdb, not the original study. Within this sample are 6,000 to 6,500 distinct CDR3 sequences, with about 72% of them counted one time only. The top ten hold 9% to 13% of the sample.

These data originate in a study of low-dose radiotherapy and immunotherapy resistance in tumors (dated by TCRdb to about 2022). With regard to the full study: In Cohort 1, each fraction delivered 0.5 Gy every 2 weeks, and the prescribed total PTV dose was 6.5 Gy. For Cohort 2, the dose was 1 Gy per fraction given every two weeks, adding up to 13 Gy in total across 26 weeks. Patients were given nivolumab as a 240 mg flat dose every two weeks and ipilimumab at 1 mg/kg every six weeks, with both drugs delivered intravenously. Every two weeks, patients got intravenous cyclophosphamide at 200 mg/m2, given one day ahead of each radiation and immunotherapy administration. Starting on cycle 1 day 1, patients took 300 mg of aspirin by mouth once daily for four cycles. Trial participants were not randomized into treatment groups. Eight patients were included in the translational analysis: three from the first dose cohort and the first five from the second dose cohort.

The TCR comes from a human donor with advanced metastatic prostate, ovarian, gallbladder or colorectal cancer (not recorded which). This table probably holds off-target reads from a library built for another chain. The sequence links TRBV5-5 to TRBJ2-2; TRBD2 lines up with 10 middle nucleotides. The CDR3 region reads CASSLGLASGSVAGELFF. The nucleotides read TGTGCCAGCAGCTTGGGGTTGGCTAGCGGGAGTGTAGCCGGGGAGCTGTTTTTT. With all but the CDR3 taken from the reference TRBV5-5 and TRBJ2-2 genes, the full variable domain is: DAGVTQSPTHLIKTRGQQVTLRCSPISGHKSVSWYQQVLGQGPQFIFQYYEKEERGRGNFPDRFSARQFPNYSSELNVNALLLGDSALYLCASSLGLASGSVAGELFFGEGSRLTVL.